One sample yielded the 10 T cell receptor beta chains listed below, sequenced in a study of glioma-infiltrating T cells after dendritic cell vaccination. Libraries were prepared by immunoSEQ multiplex PCR; TCRdb keeps only in-frame clonotypes and omits some of them. The sample shows roughly 85,000 clones, 85% of them seen only once. This sample's time point: after dendritic cell vaccination, including at tumor progression/relapse. The source material was blood, sampled after dendritic cell vaccination. These receptors originate from a human donor with glioblastoma.

This chain joins TRBV28 and TRBJ2-1; D is perhaps TRBD2 (6 bases). This CDR3 has 19 amino acids. V lost 7 bases and J lost 4, with 29 bases in between. CDR1 is MDHEN and CDR2 is SYDVKM in the germline V gene. The CDR3 protein is CASTITGRGVSQRYNEQFF. Written as DNA, the CDR3 is TGTGCCAGCACCATCACGGGGCGGGGTGTCTCACAGAGATACAATGAGCAGTTCTTC.

The CDR3 loop reads CASSQDGERSQPQHF. The CDR3 DNA sequence: TGCGCCAGCAGCCAAGACGGGGAAAGGAGTCAGCCCCAGCATTTT. The chain has TRBV4-3 and TRBJ1-5; D is ambiguous. The CDR3 is 15 residues long. Germline CDR1 reads LGHNA; CDR2 reads YSLEER. Trimming removed 0 bases at V and 6 bases at J, with 12 bases between.

CDR3 DNA: TGTGCCAGCAGTCTCCGGGACAGGGGGATTCGCGAGCAGTACTTC. It yields the protein CASSLRDRGIREQYF. The chain carries TRBV6-5 and TRBJ2-7, with 11 bases matching TRBD1. The CDR3 runs 15 residues. The ends lost 5 bases at V and 6 bases at J; junction bases unmatched: 9. Germline CDR1 is MNHEY and CDR2 is SVGAGI.

The rearrangement links TRBV2 to TRBJ2-5; no reliable D call. V lost 5 bases to trimming and J lost 2 bases, with 3 bases between them. Germline-derived CDR1 and CDR2 are SNHLY and FYNNEI. The CDR3 consists of 11 residues. The CDR3, as DNA: TGTGCCAGCAGTTTACAAGAGACCCAGTACTTC. Residues: CASSLQETQYF.

The chain combines TRBV5-6 with TRBJ2-1, with D tentatively TRBD1 (6 bases). Germline lookup yields CDR1 SGHDT and CDR2 YYEEEE. This CDR3 is 16 amino acids long. Trimming left V 3 bases short and J 2 bases short, with 15 bases between. The CDR3 bases are TGTGCCAGCAGCTCAAAGGGGGAAAATACCTACAATGAGCAGTTCTTC. Its protein product is CASSSKGENTYNEQFF.

V and J are TRBV2 and TRBJ2-6; 7 positions agree with TRBD1. There are 15 residues in the CDR3. Germline trimming cut 7 bases from V and 8 bases from J; bases unmatched to any gene: 11. The germline V gene encodes CDR1 SNHLY and CDR2 FYNNEI. The CDR3: CASTVSIQGTNVLTF. Here the CDR3 DNA reads TGTGCCAGCACAGTAAGCATACAGGGGACCAACGTCCTGACTTTC.

The J gene is TRBJ1-4, the V gene TRBV4-1, with 8 bases identical to TRBD1. The CDR3 length is 15 residues. Losses at the gene ends were 2 bases for V and 6 bases for J; bases not matched to a gene: 5. Germline CDR1 and CDR2: MGHRA and YSYEKL. The CDR3 region has the DNA TGCGCCAGCAGCCAAACGGGACAGGTGGATGAAAAACTGTTTTTT. It codes for CASSQTGQVDEKLFF.

CDR3 protein: CASSESTLREQPQHF. The CDR3 nucleotides are TGCGCCAGCAGTGAGTCAACCCTCCGGGAACAGCCCCAGCATTTT. J is TRBJ1-5 and V is TRBV10-2, with unresolved D. CDR1 and CDR2 from the germline V gene are WSHSY and SAAADI. The germline V and J ends were trimmed by 0 bases and 7 bases, with 13 bases remaining between them. The CDR3 extends over 15 amino acids.

This chain uses TRBV30 with TRBJ1-5; D gene unclear. Trimming took 5 bases from V and 0 from J, leaving 11 bases between them. Germline V gene data show CDR1 as GTSNPN and CDR2 as SVGIG (reference sequence). This CDR3 comprises 14 residues. CDR3 sequence reads: CAWGQFASNQPQHF. DNA for the CDR3: TGTGCCTGGGGTCAGTTTGCTAGCAATCAGCCCCAGCATTTT.

The chain combines TRBV25-1 with TRBJ2-5, with D possibly TRBD1 on 5 matching bases. The ends were cut back, 1 base at V and 1 base at J, with 13 bases in the middle. This CDR3 contains 16 residues. Looked up from germline, CDR1 is MGHDK and CDR2 is SYGVNS. The DNA for the CDR3 is TGTGCCAGCAGTGAATCAGGGCTATCTGCCCAAGAGACCCAGTACTTC. Translating it yields CASSESGLSAQETQYF.